A single T cell receptor beta chain is shown here with its context. This clonotype occurred many times. Its antigen remains unidentified. There are no base qualities to consult, and no much larger clone falls within one base. Receptors were amplified or captured by RT-PCR. Reads for this sample came from an Illumina HiSeq 2500. TCRdb trimmed the raw reads at Q25, called clones with MiXCR and kept productive beta chains. Rows with a matching CDR3 protein are joined into one entry that keeps the most common DNA and genes. This sample gives 500,000 to 600,000 distinct CDR3 sequences in total; 10% to 15% of them show up just once. The top ten clones comprise about 12% of the sample. The entry originates in a study of response to subunit inactivated influenza vaccine (dated by TCRdb to the late 2010s). Concerning the study at large: Deep quantitative T cell receptor repertoire profiling was used in the study to track responses to a trivalent subunit inactivated influenza vaccine.

The label giving this sample's time point can be read as: 45 days after influenza vaccine administration. The paper as a whole reports these results and caveats: According to the authors, only a limited number of new T cells may be recruited by each seasonal influenza vaccination.

Trimming takes 2 bases from V and 6 bases from J, and the germline ends sit 10 bases apart. Taken from the germline V gene (reference sequence), the CDR1 and CDR2 loops are DFQATT and SNEGSKA. The CDR3 runs 12 amino acids, cysteine and phenylalanine included. The CDR3 DNA has 36 bases and is translated from base 1. Recombination connected TRBV20-1 to TRBJ1-2; the D gene is perhaps TRBD1, on 6 matching bases. This TCR was recovered from a man aged 45 to 65 who received an inactivated influenza vaccine. Donor details come from another sample of the same person, matched by shared clones. The material sequenced was PBMCs from blood, taken 40 to 50 days after vaccination. Read as DNA, the sequence is TGCAGTGCTAGACCACAGGGTGATGGCTACACCTTC. This yields the protein CSARPQGDGYTF.